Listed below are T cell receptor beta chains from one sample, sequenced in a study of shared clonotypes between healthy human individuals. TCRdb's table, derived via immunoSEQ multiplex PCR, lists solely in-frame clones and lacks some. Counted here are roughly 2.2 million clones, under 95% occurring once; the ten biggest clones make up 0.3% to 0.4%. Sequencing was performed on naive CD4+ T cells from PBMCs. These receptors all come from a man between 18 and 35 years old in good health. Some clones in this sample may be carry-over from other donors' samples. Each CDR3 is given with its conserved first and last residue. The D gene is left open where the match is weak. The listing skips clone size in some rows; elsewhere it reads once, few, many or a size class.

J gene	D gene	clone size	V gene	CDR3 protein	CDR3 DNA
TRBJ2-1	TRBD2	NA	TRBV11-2	CASSLGLAGSYNEQFF	TGTGCCAGCAGCTTAGGTTTAGCGGGGTCCTACAATGAGCAGTTCTTC
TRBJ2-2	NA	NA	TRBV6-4	CASSSQGGGELFF	TGTGCCAGCAGCTCCCAGGGGGGCGGGGAGCTGTTTTTT
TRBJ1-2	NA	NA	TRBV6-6	CASSQGQSYGYTF	TGTGCCAGCAGCCAAGGACAGAGCTATGGCTACACCTTC
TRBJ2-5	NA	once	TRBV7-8	CASSFYLWTQYF	TGTGCCAGCAGCTTCTATCTCTGGACCCAGTACTTC
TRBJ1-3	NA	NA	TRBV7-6	CASSDEPGNTIYF	TGTGCCAGCAGCGATGAACCCGGAAACACCATATATTTT
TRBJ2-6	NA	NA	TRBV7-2	CASSLVVATGANVLTF	TGTGCCAGCAGCTTAGTTGTGGCAACCGGGGCCAACGTCCTGACTTTC
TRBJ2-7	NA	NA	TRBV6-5	CASSYDSSYEQYF	TGTGCCAGCAGTTATGACAGCTCCTACGAGCAGTACTTC
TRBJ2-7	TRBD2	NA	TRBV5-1	CASSLGTSGWGRSYEQYF	TGCGCCAGCAGCCTAGGGACTAGCGGGTGGGGACGCTCCTACGAGCAGTACTTC
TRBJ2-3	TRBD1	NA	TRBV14	CASGVGTDPTDTQYF	TGTGCCAGCGGCGTAGGGACAGATCCTACAGATACGCAGTATTTT
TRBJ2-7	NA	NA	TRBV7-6	CASSLGPGTYEQYF	TGTGCCAGCAGCTTAGGCCCGGGGACCTACGAGCAGTACTTC
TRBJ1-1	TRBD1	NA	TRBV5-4	CASSLARDRGLNTEAFF	TGTGCCAGCAGCTTGGCCCGGGACAGGGGACTGAACACTGAAGCTTTCTTT
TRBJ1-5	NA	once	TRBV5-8	CASNLIGVQPQHF	TGTGCCAGCAACTTAATTGGGGTCCAGCCCCAGCATTTT
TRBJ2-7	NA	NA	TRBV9	CASNPAGASYEQYF	TGTGCCAGCAACCCCGCCGGGGCCTCCTACGAGCAGTACTTC
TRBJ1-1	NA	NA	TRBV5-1	CASSLVPEDTEAFF	TGCGCCAGCAGCTTGGTTCCCGAGGACACTGAAGCTTTCTTT
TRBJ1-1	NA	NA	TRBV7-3	CASSSTGFAEAFF	TGTGCCAGCAGTAGTACAGGGTTCGCTGAAGCTTTCTTT
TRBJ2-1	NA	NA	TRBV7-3	CASSSPGAGNEQFF	TGTGCCAGCAGCTCTCCGGGAGCGGGCAATGAGCAGTTCTTC
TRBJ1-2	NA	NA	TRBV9	CASSVETSGYTF	TGTGCCAGCAGCGTAGAAACATCTGGCTACACCTTC
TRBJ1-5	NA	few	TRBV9	CASSVGGQHQPQHF	TGTGCCAGCAGCGTAGGCGGACAGCACCAGCCCCAGCATTTT
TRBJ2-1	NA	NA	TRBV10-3	CAISATEEQFF	TGTGCCATCAGTGCCACTGAAGAGCAGTTCTTC
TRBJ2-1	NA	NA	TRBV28	CASTSPGVRFF	TGTGCCAGCACCTCGCCCGGGGTGCGGTTCTTC
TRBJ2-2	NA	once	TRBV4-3	CASSQEPGWVGELFF	TGCGCCAGCAGCCAAGAGCCAGGGTGGGTCGGGGAGCTGTTTTTT
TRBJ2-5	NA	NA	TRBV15	CATSRRPGQKETQYF	TGTGCCACCAGCCGCCGACCCGGACAGAAGGAGACCCAGTACTTC
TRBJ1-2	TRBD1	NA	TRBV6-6	CASRETTGGSGYTF	TGTGCCAGCAGGGAAACTACAGGGGGCTCTGGCTACACCTTC
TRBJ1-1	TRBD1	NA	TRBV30	CAWSSLPGTGSPEAFF	TGTGCCTGGAGTTCTCTACCCGGGACAGGGAGTCCTGAAGCTTTCTTT
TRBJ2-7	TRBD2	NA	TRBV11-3	CASRPLLAGGRGVSEQYF	TGTGCCAGCCGCCCGTTACTAGCGGGGGGACGTGGGGTGAGCGAGCAGTACTTC
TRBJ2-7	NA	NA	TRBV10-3	CASQGPFSYEQYF	TGTGCCAGCCAGGGCCCCTTCTCCTACGAGCAGTACTTC
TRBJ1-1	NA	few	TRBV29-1	CSVGREGLGKTEAFF	TGCAGCGTTGGCAGGGAAGGTTTGGGGAAAACTGAAGCTTTCTTT
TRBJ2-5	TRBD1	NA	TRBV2	CASELGQGETQYF	TGTGCCAGCGAGCTAGGACAGGGAGAGACCCAGTACTTC
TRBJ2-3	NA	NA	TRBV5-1	CASRRGTQDDPDTQYF	TGCGCCAGCAGGCGGGGGACACAGGATGATCCAGATACGCAGTATTTT
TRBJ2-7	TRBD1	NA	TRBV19	CASSTRPGTGGIF	TGTGCCAGTAGTACACGCCCGGGGACAGGGGGGATATTC
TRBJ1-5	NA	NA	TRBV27	CASSLSEGRGPHQPQHF	TGTGCCAGCAGTTTAAGTGAGGGTAGGGGACCGCATCAGCCCCAGCATTTT
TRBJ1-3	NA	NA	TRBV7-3	CASSLVCTAGNTIYF	TGTGCCAGCAGCTTAGTATGTACTGCGGGAAACACCATATATTTT
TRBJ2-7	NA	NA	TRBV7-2	CASRAQPGRPTYEQYF	TGTGCCAGCAGAGCCCAGCCAGGGCGACCAACCTACGAGCAGTACTTC
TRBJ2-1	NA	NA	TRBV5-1	CASSLEQISEQFF	TGCGCCAGCAGCTTGGAACAAATCAGTGAGCAGTTCTTC
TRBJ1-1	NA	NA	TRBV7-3	CASSLSLGPISEAFF	TGTGCCAGCAGCTTAAGTCTTGGGCCGATCTCTGAAGCTTTCTTT
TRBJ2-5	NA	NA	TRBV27	CASSPHGAETQYF	TGTGCCAGCAGTCCCCACGGGGCGGAGACCCAGTACTTC
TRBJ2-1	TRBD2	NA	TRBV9	CASNLAGRVYNEQFF	TGTGCCAGCAACCTAGCGGGTCGGGTATACAATGAGCAGTTCTTC